This entry lists 15 T cell receptor beta chains sequenced from one sample in a study of CD8 T cells in Susac syndrome. Random hexamers served to reverse transcribe about 0.45 to 1 ug RNA. TCRdb redid the calling of the immunoSEQ multiplex PCR reads with MiXCR, one entry per CDR3 protein. This sample has 150,000 to 200,000 distinct CDR3 sequences, with 90% to 95% found just once. Sequencing was carried out using CD4+ T cells from PBMCs. These receptors were collected from a human donor with multiple sclerosis.

This rearrangement joins TRBV27 to TRBJ1-6; 7 nucleotides agree with TRBD1. The J segment lost 4 bases and the V segment lost 6 bases, leaving 0 bases of the junction unmatched. The CDR3 runs to 13 residues. Germline CDR1 reads MNHEY; CDR2 reads SMNVEV (reference sequence). The CDR3 DNA is TGTGCCAGCAGGGACAGGTATAATTCACCCCTCCACTTT. This gives the protein CASRDRYNSPLHF.

The chain joins TRBV9 to TRBJ1-2; D call uncertain. The CDR3 runs 12 residues. The V end was cut by 0 bases, the J end by 5 bases, with 5 bases between. The germline V gene encodes CDR1 SGDLS and CDR2 YYNGEE. CDR3 residues: CASSVVEYGYTF. In nucleotides, the CDR3 is TGTGCCAGCAGCGTAGTAGAGTATGGCTACACCTTC.

This clonotype has just one count. The chain combines TRBV3-1 with TRBJ2-5; 9 nucleotides align to TRBD1. Germline CDR1 LGHDT, CDR2 YNNKEL (reference sequence). CDR3 size: 15 residues. The J segment lost 5 bases and the V segment lost 4 bases, leaving 8 bases of the junction unmatched. CDR3 coding DNA: TGTGCCAGCAGCCTGGTGGGGACAGGGTCGGAGACCCAGTACTTC. Amino acids: CASSLVGTGSETQYF.

The rearrangement uses TRBV9 and TRBJ2-6; D is uncertain. Trimming pared 6 bases from V and 18 bases from J, leaving 7 bases between. Germline V gives CDR1 SGDLS, CDR2 YYNGEE. The length of the CDR3 is 8 residues. The CDR3 DNA follows: TGTGCCAGCAAGACCGGGACTTTC. Protein product: CASKTGTF.

The chain is built from TRBV29-1 and TRBJ1-2; maybe TRBD1 (5 bases). Deletions cut 6 bases from V and 0 bases from J, with 17 bases between. Germline assignment: CDR1 SQVTM and CDR2 ANQGSEA. The CDR3 extends over 15 amino acids. This CDR3 is CSVAFPGLANYGYTF. The CDR3 DNA reads TGCAGCGTGGCCTTCCCGGGACTTGCTAACTATGGCTACACCTTC.

The gene calls are TRBV9 and TRBJ2-3; maybe TRBD2 (6 bases). The CDR3 runs to 16 residues. CDR1 is SGDLS, CDR2 YYNGEE, per germline. The ends were cut back, 3 bases at V and 1 base at J, with 15 bases in the middle. The DNA of the CDR3 is TGTGCCAGCAGCGAAAGGACCGGGAGCGGCACAGATACGCAGTATTTT. Protein: CASSERTGSGTDTQYF.

This chain links TRBV20-1 with TRBJ1-2, with D possibly being TRBD1 (5 bases). V shed 3 bases and J shed 8 bases, with 16 bases lying between them. Germline V lookup: CDR1 DFQATT, CDR2 SNEGSKA (reference sequence). This CDR3 has 13 residues. The CDR3 loop is CSASATGGGGYTF. The CDR3 region has the DNA TGCAGTGCTAGCGCTACAGGTGGCGGCGGCTACACCTTC.

The chain recombines TRBV30 with TRBJ1-4; unclear D gene. The CDR3 contains 15 residues. The germline gives CDR1 GTSNPN, CDR2 SVGIG (reference sequence). The germline V and J ends were trimmed by 1 base and 3 bases, with 12 bases remaining between them. The CDR3 sequence: CAWSDPTNPNEKLFF. The CDR3 DNA follows: TGTGCCTGGAGTGATCCGACAAACCCTAATGAAAAACTGTTTTTT.

The V call is TRBV29-1, the J call TRBJ1-2, with 8 positions matching TRBD1. This CDR3 region has 13 residues. The ends lost 4 bases at V and 4 bases at J; junction bases unmatched: 5. Germline V gene data show CDR1 as SQVTM and CDR2 as ANQGSEA. CDR3 region: CSVGAGQGYGYTF. The CDR3 DNA is TGCAGCGTTGGGGCTGGACAGGGCTATGGCTACACCTTC.

This sequence joins TRBV7-8 and TRBJ1-2; D uncertain. CDR1 is SGHVS and CDR2 is FQNEAQ in the germline V gene. Deletions cut 5 bases from V and 5 bases from J, with 12 bases between. The CDR3 spans 13 residues. The CDR3 protein is CASSVSGRYGYTF. CDR3 sequence (DNA): TGTGCCAGCAGCGTTTCGGGGAGGTATGGCTACACCTTC.

The rearrangement joins TRBV27 to TRBJ2-7, with D unresolved. Trimming pared 3 bases from V and 0 bases from J, leaving 6 bases between. Germline loops: CDR1 MNHEY, CDR2 SMNVEV (reference sequence). This CDR3 spans 13 amino acids. The CDR3 DNA reads TGTGCCAGCAGTTTCCGTAACTCCTACGAGCAGTACTTC. This translates into CASSFRNSYEQYF.

The gene calls are TRBV30 and TRBJ1-2; D not resolved. The CDR3 consists of 13 residues. The V gene lost 0 bases and the J gene lost 3 bases, with 8 bases spanning the gap. CDR1 and CDR2 from the germline V gene are GTSNPN and SVGIG (reference sequence). In nucleotides, the CDR3 is TGTGCCTGGAGTGTACCCGGTTACTATGGCTACACCTTC. It translates to CAWSVPGYYGYTF. The entire variable domain, with the rest obtained from reference TRBV30 and TRBJ1-2, is as follows: SQTIHQWPATLVQPVGSPLSLECTVEGTSNPNLYWYRQAAGRGLQLLFYSVGIGQISSEVPQNLSASRPQDRQFILSSKKLLLSDSGFYLCAWSVPGYYGYTFGSGTRLTVV.

The V and J genes are TRBV3-1 and TRBJ1-1; 9 bases match TRBD1. The CDR3 is 14 amino acids. CDR1 and CDR2 (germline): LGHDT, YNNKEL (reference sequence). The J segment lost 4 bases and the V segment lost 5 bases, leaving 5 bases of the junction unmatched. CDR3 nucleotides: TGTGCCAGCAGCACCGGGACAGGGACCACTGAAGCTTTCTTT. This sequence encodes CASSTGTGTTEAFF.

Written as DNA, the CDR3 is TGCAGTGCTCAAGCTAGCAGCCCATCGAATGAGCAGTTCTTC. It is translated as CSAQASSPSNEQFF. This chain uses TRBV20-1 with TRBJ2-1, with D possibly TRBD2 on 5 matching bases. V lost 5 bases to trimming and J lost 7 bases, with 18 bases between them. Germline V CDR1 and CDR2: DFQATT, SNEGSKA (reference sequence). The CDR3 contains 14 residues.

This clonotype was seen once. The rearrangement uses TRBV12-3 or TRBV12-4 and TRBJ1-1, with 8 bases that match TRBD1. The CDR3 spans 17 residues. J gave up 4 bases and V 6 bases, and 16 bases lay outside the gene matches. CDR3 residues: CASSVIRTGRIATEAFF. In nucleotides, the CDR3 is TGTGCCAGCAGCGTTATCCGGACAGGGCGCATTGCCACTGAAGCTTTCTTT.